This TCR beta chain was captured in a study of relationships among human T cell subsets. Study-level findings and limits: Across seven subsets, gene usage, CDR3 length and N-additions did not differ significantly. A CD4+CD8+ double-positive population could not be excluded by bead sorting.

The Th1 cells were the flow-through after CD25, CD56 and CD294 bead selections. The T cell receptor alpha and beta CDR3 regions were amplified from mRNA by semiquantitative ARM-PCR. In ARM-PCR, communal superprimers followed tagged nested gene-specific primers for exponential amplification. TCRdb processed the multiplex PCR reads anew with MiXCR; each CDR3 protein has one entry. The sample comprises 10,000 to 15,000 distinct CDR3 sequences, roughly 68% of which are singletons, and less than 35% rests with the top ten. This clonotype occurred a few times. Its specificity is not known. In germline, CDR1 is SGHRS, CDR2 YFSETQ. Trimming took 4 bases from V and 4 from J; bases not matched to a gene: 8. This CDR3 is built from 16 residues.

Sample: CD4+ Th1 cells sorted from blood. The origin of this receptor is a man aged 35 to 55 in good health. This chain connects TRBV5-1 to TRBJ2-2; 9 positions match TRBD1. CDR3 nucleotides: TGCGCCAGCAGCCCCCGGACAGGGGCGAGCACCGGGGAGCTGTTTTTT. Its protein product is CASSPRTGASTGELFF.